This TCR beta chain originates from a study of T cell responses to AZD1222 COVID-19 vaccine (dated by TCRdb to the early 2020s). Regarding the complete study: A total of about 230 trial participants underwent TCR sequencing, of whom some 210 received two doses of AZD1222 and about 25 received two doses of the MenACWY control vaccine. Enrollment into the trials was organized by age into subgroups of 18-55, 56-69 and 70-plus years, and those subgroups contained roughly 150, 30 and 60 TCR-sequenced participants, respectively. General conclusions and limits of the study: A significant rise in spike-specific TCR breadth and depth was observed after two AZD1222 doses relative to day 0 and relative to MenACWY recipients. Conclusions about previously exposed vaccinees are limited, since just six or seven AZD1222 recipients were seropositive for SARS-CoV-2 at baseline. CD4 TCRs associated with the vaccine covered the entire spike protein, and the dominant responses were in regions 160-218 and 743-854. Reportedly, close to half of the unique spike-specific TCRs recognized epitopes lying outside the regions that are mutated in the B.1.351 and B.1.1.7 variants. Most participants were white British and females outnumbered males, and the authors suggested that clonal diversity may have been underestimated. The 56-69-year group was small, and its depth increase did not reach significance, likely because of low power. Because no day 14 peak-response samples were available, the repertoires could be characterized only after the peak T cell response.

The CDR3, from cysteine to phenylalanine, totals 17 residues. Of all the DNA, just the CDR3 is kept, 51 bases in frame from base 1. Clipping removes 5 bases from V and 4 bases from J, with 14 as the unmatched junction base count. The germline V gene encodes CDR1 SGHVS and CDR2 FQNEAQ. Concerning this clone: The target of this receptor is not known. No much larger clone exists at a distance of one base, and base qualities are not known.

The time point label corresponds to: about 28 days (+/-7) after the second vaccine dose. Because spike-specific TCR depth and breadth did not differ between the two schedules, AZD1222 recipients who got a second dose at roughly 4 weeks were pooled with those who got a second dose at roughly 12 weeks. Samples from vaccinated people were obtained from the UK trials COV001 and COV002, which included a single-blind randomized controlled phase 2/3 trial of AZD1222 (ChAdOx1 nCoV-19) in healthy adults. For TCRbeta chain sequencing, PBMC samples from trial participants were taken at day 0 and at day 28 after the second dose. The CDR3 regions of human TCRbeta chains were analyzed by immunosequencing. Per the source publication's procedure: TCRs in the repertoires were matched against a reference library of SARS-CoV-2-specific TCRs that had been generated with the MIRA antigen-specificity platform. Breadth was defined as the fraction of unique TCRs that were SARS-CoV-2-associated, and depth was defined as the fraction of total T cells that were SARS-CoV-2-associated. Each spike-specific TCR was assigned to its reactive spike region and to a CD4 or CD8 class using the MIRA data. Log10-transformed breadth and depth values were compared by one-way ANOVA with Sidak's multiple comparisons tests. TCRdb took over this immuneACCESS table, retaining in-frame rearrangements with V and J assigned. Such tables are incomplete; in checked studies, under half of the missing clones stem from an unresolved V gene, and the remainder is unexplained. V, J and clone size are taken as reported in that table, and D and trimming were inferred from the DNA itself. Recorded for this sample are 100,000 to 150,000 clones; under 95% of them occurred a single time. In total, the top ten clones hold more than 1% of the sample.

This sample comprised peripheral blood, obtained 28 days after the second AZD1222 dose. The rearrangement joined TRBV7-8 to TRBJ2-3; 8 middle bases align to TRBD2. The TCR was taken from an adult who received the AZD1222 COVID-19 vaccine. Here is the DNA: TGTGCCAGCAGCCCGCGCGGGACTAGGAGAATGCCAGATACGCAGTATTTT. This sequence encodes CASSPRGTRRMPDTQYF.